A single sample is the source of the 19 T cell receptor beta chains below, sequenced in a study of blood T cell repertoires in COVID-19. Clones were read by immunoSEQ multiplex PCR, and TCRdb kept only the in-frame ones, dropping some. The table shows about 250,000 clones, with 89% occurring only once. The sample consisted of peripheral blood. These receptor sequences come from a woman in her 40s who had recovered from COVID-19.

The CDR3: CATSDPGSGELFF. The CDR3 region has the DNA TGTGCCACCAGTGATCCCGGGTCTGGGGAGCTGTTTTTT. The chain combines TRBV24-1 with TRBJ2-2; D remains unclear. The CDR3 is made up of 13 amino acids. V was cut by 3 bases and J by 8 bases, with 9 bases left in between. Germline V gene data show CDR1 as KGHDR and CDR2 as SFDVKD.

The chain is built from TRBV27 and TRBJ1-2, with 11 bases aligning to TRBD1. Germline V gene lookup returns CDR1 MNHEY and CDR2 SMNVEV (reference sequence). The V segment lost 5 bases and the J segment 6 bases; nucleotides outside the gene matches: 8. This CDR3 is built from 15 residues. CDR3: CASSLLGQGAHGYTF. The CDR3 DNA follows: TGTGCCAGCAGTCTCCTTGGACAGGGGGCGCATGGCTACACCTTC.

CDR3 bases: TGTGCCAGCAGCCAAGATCGTGAGAACACCATATATTTT. It codes for CASSQDRENTIYF. J is TRBJ1-3 and V is TRBV3-1 (or the pseudogene TRBV3-2), with no clear D. The CDR3 extends over 13 amino acids. V was cut by 0 bases and J by 7 bases, with 7 bases left in between. Germline assignment: CDR1 LGHDT and CDR2 YNNKEL (reference sequence).

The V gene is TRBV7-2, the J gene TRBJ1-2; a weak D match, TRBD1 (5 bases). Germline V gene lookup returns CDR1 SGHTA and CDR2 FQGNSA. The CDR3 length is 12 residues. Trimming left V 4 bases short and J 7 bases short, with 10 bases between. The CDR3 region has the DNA TGTGCCAGCAGCTATAGGGGTTTTGGCTACACCTTC. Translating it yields CASSYRGFGYTF.

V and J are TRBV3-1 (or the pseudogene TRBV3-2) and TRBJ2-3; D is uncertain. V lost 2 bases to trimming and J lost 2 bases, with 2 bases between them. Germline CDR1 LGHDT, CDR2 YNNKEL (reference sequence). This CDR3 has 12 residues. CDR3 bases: TGTGCCAGCAGCCAACACACAGATACGCAGTATTTT. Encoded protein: CASSQHTDTQYF.

The DNA of the CDR3 is TGCGCCAGCAGCCAAGGGAGACCAGCGGGAGGATTCACAGATACGCAGTATTTT. As protein: CASSQGRPAGGFTDTQYF. This chain joins TRBV4-3 and TRBJ2-3; 9 bases match TRBD2. Trimming at V came to 1 base and at J to 2 bases, leaving 10 bases not matched to a gene. The CDR3 spans 18 residues. The germline V gene has CDR1 LGHNA and CDR2 YSLEER.

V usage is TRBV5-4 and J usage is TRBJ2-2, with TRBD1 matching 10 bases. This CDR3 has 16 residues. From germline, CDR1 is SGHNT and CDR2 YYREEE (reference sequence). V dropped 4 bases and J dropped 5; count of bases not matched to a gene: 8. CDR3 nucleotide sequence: TGTGCCAGCAGCCCAATCCGGACAGGGGGGACCGGGGAGCTGTTTTTT. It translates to CASSPIRTGGTGELFF.

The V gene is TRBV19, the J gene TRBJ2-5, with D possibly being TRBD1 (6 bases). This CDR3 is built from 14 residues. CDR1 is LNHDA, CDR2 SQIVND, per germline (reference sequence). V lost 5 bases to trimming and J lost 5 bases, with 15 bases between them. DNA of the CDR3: TGTGCCAGTAGTTCACTACAGGGTACGGAGACCCAGTACTTC. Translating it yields CASSSLQGTETQYF.

The CDR3 is CASSPPGGRGNEQFF. Written as DNA, the CDR3 is TGTGCCAGCTCACCACCAGGCGGGAGAGGCAATGAGCAGTTCTTC. J is TRBJ2-1 and V is TRBV18; 7 nucleotides align to TRBD2. CDR3 length equals 15 residues. Germline V gene data show CDR1 as KGHSH and CDR2 as LQKENI. V lost 0 bases, J lost 6 bases, and 5 bases stayed unmatched.

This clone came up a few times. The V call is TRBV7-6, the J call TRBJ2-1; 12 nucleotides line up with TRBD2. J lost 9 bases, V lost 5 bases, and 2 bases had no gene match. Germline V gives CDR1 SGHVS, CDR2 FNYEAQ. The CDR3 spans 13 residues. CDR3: CASSGLAGPEQFF. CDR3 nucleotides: TGTGCCAGCAGCGGACTAGCGGGGCCTGAGCAGTTCTTC.

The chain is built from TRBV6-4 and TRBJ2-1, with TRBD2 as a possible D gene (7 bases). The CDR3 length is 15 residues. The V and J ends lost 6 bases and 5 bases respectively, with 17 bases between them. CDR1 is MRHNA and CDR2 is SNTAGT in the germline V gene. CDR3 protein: CASRAWGGRHNEQFF. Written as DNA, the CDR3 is TGTGCCAGCAGGGCTTGGGGGGGGCGCCACAATGAGCAGTTCTTC.

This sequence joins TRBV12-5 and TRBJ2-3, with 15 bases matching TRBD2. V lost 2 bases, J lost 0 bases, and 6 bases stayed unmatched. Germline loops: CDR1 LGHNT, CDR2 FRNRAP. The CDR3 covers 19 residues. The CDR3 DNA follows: TGTGCTAGTGGTTTGCGGACTAGCGGGAGGGGTATAAGCACAGATACGCAGTATTTT. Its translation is CASGLRTSGRGISTDTQYF.

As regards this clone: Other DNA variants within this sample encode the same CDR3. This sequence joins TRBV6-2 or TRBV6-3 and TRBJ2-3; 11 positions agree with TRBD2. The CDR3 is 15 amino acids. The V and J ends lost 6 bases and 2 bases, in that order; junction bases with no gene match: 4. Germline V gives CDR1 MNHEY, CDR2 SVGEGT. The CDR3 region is CASSRLAGSTDTQYF. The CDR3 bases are TGTGCCAGCAGCCGACTAGCGGGGTCCACAGATACGCAGTATTTT.

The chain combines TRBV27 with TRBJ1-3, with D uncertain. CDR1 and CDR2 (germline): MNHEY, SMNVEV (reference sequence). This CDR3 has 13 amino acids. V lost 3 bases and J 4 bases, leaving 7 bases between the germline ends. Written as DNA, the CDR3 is TGTGCCAGCAGTTTGGCGCGGGGAAACACCATATATTTT. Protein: CASSLARGNTIYF.

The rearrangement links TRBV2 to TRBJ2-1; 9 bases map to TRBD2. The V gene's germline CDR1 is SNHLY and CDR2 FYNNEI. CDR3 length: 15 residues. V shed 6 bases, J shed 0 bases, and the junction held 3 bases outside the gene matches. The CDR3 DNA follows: TGTGCCAGCAGCGGTAGCGGGAGCTCCTACAATGAGCAGTTCTTC. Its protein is CASSGSGSSYNEQFF.

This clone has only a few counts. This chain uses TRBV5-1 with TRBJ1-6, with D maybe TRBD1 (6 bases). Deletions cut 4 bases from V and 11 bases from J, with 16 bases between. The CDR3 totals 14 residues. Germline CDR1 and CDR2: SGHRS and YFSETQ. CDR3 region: CASSDGQRAAPLHF. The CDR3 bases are TGCGCCAGCAGCGACGGACAGAGGGCAGCACCCCTCCACTTT.

CDR3 loop: CASSPGQGYYNEQFF. The CDR3 region has the DNA TGTGCCAGCAGCCCCGGACAGGGGTACTACAATGAGCAGTTCTTC. The chain recombines TRBV7-2 with TRBJ2-1; 9 nucleotides align to TRBD1. In germline, CDR1 is SGHTA, CDR2 FQGNSA. CDR3 size: 15 residues. V gave up 5 bases and J gave up 3 bases; unmatched junction bases: 5.

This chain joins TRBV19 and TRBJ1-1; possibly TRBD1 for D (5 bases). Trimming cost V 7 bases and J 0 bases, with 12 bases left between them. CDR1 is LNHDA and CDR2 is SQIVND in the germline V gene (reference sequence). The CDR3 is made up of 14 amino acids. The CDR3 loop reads CASKVQAMNTEAFF. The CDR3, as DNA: TGTGCCAGTAAGGTACAGGCCATGAACACTGAAGCTTTCTTT.

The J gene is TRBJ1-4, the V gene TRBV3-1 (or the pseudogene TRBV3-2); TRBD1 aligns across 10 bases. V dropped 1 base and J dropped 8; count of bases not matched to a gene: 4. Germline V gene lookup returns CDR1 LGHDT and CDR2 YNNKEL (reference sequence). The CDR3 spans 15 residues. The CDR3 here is CASSQVGTGEEKLFF. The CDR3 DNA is TGTGCCAGCAGCCAAGTGGGGACAGGGGAGGAAAAACTGTTTTTT.